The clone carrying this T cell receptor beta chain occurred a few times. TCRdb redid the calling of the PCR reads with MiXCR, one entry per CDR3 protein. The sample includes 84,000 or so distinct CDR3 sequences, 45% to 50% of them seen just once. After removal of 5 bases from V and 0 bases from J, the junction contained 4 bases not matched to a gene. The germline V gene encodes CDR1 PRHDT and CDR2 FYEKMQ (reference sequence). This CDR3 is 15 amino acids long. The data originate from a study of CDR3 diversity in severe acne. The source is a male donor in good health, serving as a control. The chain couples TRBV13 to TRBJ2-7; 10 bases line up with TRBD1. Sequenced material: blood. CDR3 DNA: TGTGCCAGCAGCAGACAGGGGGCTAGCTCCTACGAGCAGTACTTC. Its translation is CASSRQGASSYEQYF.